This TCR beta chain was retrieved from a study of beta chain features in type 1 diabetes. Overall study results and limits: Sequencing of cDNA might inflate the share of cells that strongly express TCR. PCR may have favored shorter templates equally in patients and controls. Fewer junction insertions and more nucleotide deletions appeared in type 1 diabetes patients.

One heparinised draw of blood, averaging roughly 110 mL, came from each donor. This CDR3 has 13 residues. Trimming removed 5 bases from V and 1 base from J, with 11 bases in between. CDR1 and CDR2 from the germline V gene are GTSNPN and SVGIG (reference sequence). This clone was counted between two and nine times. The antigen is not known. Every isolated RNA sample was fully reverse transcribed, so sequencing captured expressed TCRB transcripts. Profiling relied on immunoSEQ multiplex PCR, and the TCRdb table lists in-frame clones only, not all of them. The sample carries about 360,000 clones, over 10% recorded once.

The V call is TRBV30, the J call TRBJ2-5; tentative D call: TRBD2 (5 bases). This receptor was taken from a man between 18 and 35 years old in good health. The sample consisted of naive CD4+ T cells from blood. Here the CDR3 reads CAWAGAAQETQYF. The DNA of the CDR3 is TGTGCCTGGGCTGGAGCGGCCCAAGAGACCCAGTACTTC.